This entry lists 29 T cell receptor beta chains sequenced from one sample in a study of T cells in Graves' hyperthyroidism and ophthalmopathy. RNA transcripts gave rise to amplified TCR beta CDR3 regions. A set of HTBI primers served as the primers for a first-round RT-PCR of the TCR CDR3. TCRdb analysed the multiplex PCR reads with MiXCR anew, one entry per CDR3 protein. This sample has about 690,000 distinct CDR3 sequences, with 15% to 20% found just once. The sample comprised blood. These receptor sequences come from a man between 45 and 60 years old with Graves' hyperthyroidism.

The V gene is TRBV6-2 or TRBV6-3, the J gene TRBJ2-1, with D maybe TRBD1 (5 bases). CDR1 and CDR2 from the germline V gene are MNHEY and SVGEGT. V gave up 4 bases and J gave up 9 bases, with 22 bases separating them. The CDR3 spans 16 residues. CDR3 residues: CASSSYRPDVGAEQFF. Here the CDR3 DNA reads TGTGCCAGCAGTTCCTACCGACCAGACGTAGGGGCTGAGCAGTTCTTC.

This clonotype was recorded at least ten times. The chain has TRBV6-2 or TRBV6-3 and TRBJ1-1; TRBD1 matches at 8 bases. Germline trimming cut 6 bases from V and 6 bases from J; bases unmatched to any gene: 6. The CDR3 has 13 amino acids. CDR1 MNHEY and CDR2 SVGEGT come from the germline V gene. The CDR3 protein is CASRSTGEAEAFF. DNA for the CDR3: TGTGCCAGCAGATCGACAGGGGAAGCTGAAGCTTTCTTT.

This clonotype has just a few counts. CDR3 residues: CASSYPLPTGASYEQYF. The CDR3 nucleotides read TGTGCCAGCAGTTACCCTCTACCGACAGGGGCTTCCTACGAGCAGTACTTC. The rearrangement uses TRBV6-5 and TRBJ2-7; TRBD1 agrees at 8 bases. The J segment lost 1 base and the V segment lost 2 bases, leaving 10 bases of the junction unmatched. In germline, CDR1 is MNHEY, CDR2 SVGAGI. The CDR3 length is 17 residues.

The chain employs TRBV6-6 and TRBJ2-7; tentatively, D is TRBD1 (6 bases). The CDR3 runs to 14 residues. The ends were cut back, 0 bases at V and 6 bases at J, with 12 bases in the middle. Per the germline V gene, CDR1 is MNHNY and CDR2 is SVGAGI (reference sequence). CDR3 nucleotide sequence: TGTGCCAGCAGTTACTCTCACACAGGGTCCGAGCAGTACTTC. As protein: CASSYSHTGSEQYF.

This clonotype appeared many times. The J gene is TRBJ2-4, the V gene TRBV12-5; a weak D match, TRBD1 (6 bases). Trimming stripped 7 bases from V and 6 bases from J, with 13 bases between. Germline CDR1 and CDR2: LGHNT and FRNRAP. The CDR3 covers 13 residues. CDR3 nucleotide sequence: TGTGCTAGTGCTCAAGGGGGTCTAAACATTCAGTACTTC. It encodes CASAQGGLNIQYF.

At least ten counts were recorded for this clonotype. The gene calls are TRBV5-1 and TRBJ2-3; TRBD1 aligns across 12 bases. CDR3 size: 15 residues. V lost 3 bases and J lost 3; bases outside the gene matches: 2. Germline V lookup: CDR1 SGHRS, CDR2 YFSETQ. CDR3 bases: TGCGCCAGCAGCTCGGGACAGGGGGCAACAGATACGCAGTATTTT. It encodes CASSSGQGATDTQYF.

This clonotype was found many times. The chain links TRBV12-3 or TRBV12-4 to TRBJ1-2; D possibly corresponds to TRBD1 (5 bases). V shed 6 bases and J shed 6 bases, with 20 bases lying between them. This CDR3 is built from 15 residues. This CDR3 is CASSPFASGLHGYTF. The CDR3 DNA sequence: TGTGCCAGCAGCCCTTTCGCCTCAGGGCTCCATGGCTACACCTTC.

This clonotype has a single count. A much larger clone is a single base away; this may be a read error. The V gene is TRBV6-1, the J gene TRBJ1-3; D not certain. The CDR3 loop spans 12 amino acids. Germline V gene lookup returns CDR1 MNHNS and CDR2 SASEGT. CDR3 sequence: CASLELPNTVYF. DNA for the CDR3: TGTGCCAGCTTGGAGCTTCCAAACACCGTATATTTT.

Many counts were recorded for this clonotype. The V and J genes are TRBV12-3 or TRBV12-4 and TRBJ2-5; TRBD2 matches 12 bases. The CDR3 runs 16 residues. V lost 6 bases to trimming and J lost 4 bases; unmatched junction nucleotides: 9. DNA of the CDR3: TGTGCCAGCAGCTTACAACCGGGACTAGCGGGAGAGACCCAGTACTTC. Residues: CASSLQPGLAGETQYF.

This clonotype showed up many times. This chain uses TRBV24-1 with TRBJ2-1, with 8 bases fitting TRBD1. V lost 4 bases, J lost 7 bases, and 8 bases stayed unmatched. CDR3 length: 15 residues. In germline, CDR1 is KGHDR, CDR2 SFDVKD. The CDR3 here is CATSDPGTGLNEQFF. CDR3 coding DNA: TGTGCCACCAGTGACCCCGGGACAGGCCTTAATGAGCAGTTCTTC.

This clonotype has at least ten counts. The chain carries TRBV7-8 and TRBJ1-4; D gene unclear. Trimming cost V 2 bases and J 0 bases, with 7 bases left between them. The CDR3 has 15 residues. Germline CDR1 is SGHVS and CDR2 is FQNEAQ. The CDR3 loop reads CASSLNGATNEKLFF. The CDR3 coding sequence is TGTGCCAGCAGCTTAAACGGTGCAACTAATGAAAAACTGTTTTTT.

This clonotype turned up a few times. The CDR3 DNA follows: TGCAGTGCTAGAGAGGAGGGCGGATTCTATGAGCAGTTCTTC. The encoded protein is CSAREEGGFYEQFF. This chain joins TRBV20-1 and TRBJ2-1; D might be TRBD2 (6 bases). V shed 0 bases and J shed 8 bases, with 14 bases lying between them. The germline V gene has CDR1 DFQATT and CDR2 SNEGSKA (reference sequence). The CDR3 totals 14 residues.

The sample holds many counts of this clonotype. V gene TRBV10-3 combines with J gene TRBJ1-1; tentatively, D is TRBD1 (5 bases). The germline V gene encodes CDR1 ENHRY and CDR2 SYGVKD. The CDR3 loop spans 14 amino acids. V was shortened by 4 bases and J by 4 bases, with 13 bases between the two germline ends. Written as DNA, the CDR3 is TGTGCCATCAGTGTGGGGGTTGATGGCACTGAAGCTTTCTTT. Amino acids: CAISVGVDGTEAFF.

This chain uses TRBV30 with TRBJ1-4, with D hard to call. The V gene lost 3 bases and the J gene lost 4 bases, with 9 bases spanning the gap. The CDR3 extends over 13 amino acids. In germline, CDR1 is GTSNPN, CDR2 SVGIG (reference sequence). The CDR3 region has the DNA TGTGCCTGGAGCGGATTTGGTAATGAAAAACTGTTTTTT. This codes for CAWSGFGNEKLFF.

The table lists this clonotype with many counts. The chain joins TRBV10-3 to TRBJ2-5; D is uncertain. V shed 6 bases and J shed 5 bases, with 13 bases lying between them. This CDR3 is built from 13 residues. Germline lookup yields CDR1 ENHRY and CDR2 SYGVKD. The CDR3: CAISRTAAETQYF. CDR3 in DNA: TGTGCCATCAGCCGGACCGCGGCGGAGACCCAGTACTTC.

The chain employs TRBV28 and TRBJ1-1, with D uncertain. The CDR3 is 13 amino acids. With 7 bases removed from V and 8 bases from J, the gap between germline ends came to 17 bases. Germline CDR1 is MDHEN and CDR2 is SYDVKM. The CDR3 spells CASTFNSPSEAFF. CDR3 DNA: TGTGCCAGCACCTTTAACAGTCCTTCAGAAGCTTTCTTT.

This clonotype has more than one count but fewer than ten. V and J are TRBV7-9 and TRBJ2-3, with TRBD1 matching 7 bases. Germline CDR1 SEHNR, CDR2 FQNEAQ (reference sequence). This CDR3 region has 18 residues. Trimming removed 5 bases from V and 0 bases from J; junction bases left unmatched: 14. The CDR3 sequence is CASSAGSRGSLSTDTQYF. The CDR3 DNA sequence: TGTGCCAGCAGCGCCGGGTCCAGGGGGAGTTTAAGCACAGATACGCAGTATTTT.

The chain uses TRBV5-6 and TRBJ1-2; no clear D gene. CDR1 SGHDT and CDR2 YYEEEE come from the germline V gene. This CDR3 region has 15 residues. Deletions cut 6 bases from V and 2 bases from J, with 17 bases between. This CDR3 is CASIGISARNYGYTF. The CDR3 bases are TGTGCCAGCATAGGTATTTCGGCTCGGAACTATGGCTACACCTTC.

This clonotype occurred many times. The chain recombines TRBV27 with TRBJ2-1, with 12 bases identical to TRBD1. The CDR3 consists of 15 residues. Germline CDR1 reads MNHEY; CDR2 reads SMNVEV (reference sequence). V shed 3 bases and J 7 bases; nucleotides not matched to a gene: 4. CDR3 region: CASSLGQGADNEQFF. In DNA, the CDR3 is TGTGCCAGCAGTTTGGGACAGGGGGCGGATAATGAGCAGTTCTTC.

The chain joins TRBV6-2 or TRBV6-3 to TRBJ2-1; 12 bases line up with TRBD2. V dropped 0 bases and J dropped 12; count of bases not matched to a gene: 6. Germline V gives CDR1 MNHEY, CDR2 SVGEGT. The length of the CDR3 is 15 residues. CDR3 sequence (DNA): TGTGCCAGCAGTTACTCCCTAGCGGGAGGGCCTTTGCAGTTCTTC. Amino acid sequence: CASSYSLAGGPLQFF.

This sequence joins TRBV5-1 and TRBJ2-3, with D uncertain. Trimming removed 1 base from V and 0 bases from J, with 9 bases in between. The CDR3 consists of 15 residues. Germline V gives CDR1 SGHRS, CDR2 YFSETQ. CDR3 sequence: CASSLLSASTDTQYF. CDR3 DNA: TGCGCCAGCAGCTTGTTGTCAGCTAGCACAGATACGCAGTATTTT.

The chain links TRBV10-3 to TRBJ2-3; possible D gene TRBD2, 6 bases. V lost 6 bases to trimming and J lost 3 bases, with 13 bases between them. This CDR3 has 14 amino acids. Germline CDR1 reads ENHRY; CDR2 reads SYGVKD. In nucleotides, the CDR3 is TGTGCCATCAGGGCGACGGGAGAAACAGATACGCAGTATTTT. Residues: CAIRATGETDTQYF.

Many counts were recorded for this clonotype. V gene TRBV12-3 or TRBV12-4 combines with J gene TRBJ2-7; D not certain. V was pared by 4 bases and J by 5 bases, with 6 bases between. The CDR3 runs to 11 residues. CDR3: CASSSSHEQYF. The CDR3 bases are TGTGCCAGCAGTTCTTCCCACGAGCAGTACTTC.

V and J are TRBV19 and TRBJ1-2; 9 positions match TRBD1. CDR1 is LNHDA and CDR2 is SQIVND in the germline V gene (reference sequence). The CDR3 consists of 13 residues. Losses at the gene ends were 10 bases for V and 5 bases for J; bases not matched to a gene: 8. The DNA for the CDR3 is TGTGCCATTCGACAGGGGGTCGGATATGGCTACACCTTC. Amino acids: CAIRQGVGYGYTF.

The CDR3 loop reads CASSARRMRPETQYF. CDR3 nucleotides: TGTGCCAGCAGCGCGAGAAGGATGAGACCAGAGACCCAGTACTTC. The chain uses TRBV7-9 and TRBJ2-5, with no clear D. The CDR3 is made up of 15 amino acids. The germline gives CDR1 SEHNR, CDR2 FQNEAQ (reference sequence). The V end was cut by 5 bases, the J end by 4 bases, with 17 bases between.

The sample holds many counts of this clonotype. The V and J genes are TRBV29-1 and TRBJ2-7, with D unclear. CDR3 size: 13 residues. V lost 3 bases to trimming and J lost 7 bases, with 16 bases between them. CDR1 is SQVTM, CDR2 ANQGSEA, per germline. The CDR3: CSVETANPIEQYF. In DNA form, the CDR3 reads TGCAGCGTTGAGACTGCCAACCCTATAGAGCAGTACTTC.

This clonotype was seen a few times. The chain is built from TRBV25-1 and TRBJ1-1; 8 nucleotides agree with TRBD1. CDR3 size: 14 residues. Germline CDR1 MGHDK, CDR2 SYGVNS. V gave up 4 bases and J gave up 4 bases; unmatched junction bases: 5. The CDR3 is CASSGQGRGTEAFF. CDR3 bases: TGTGCCAGCAGTGGACAGGGGCGGGGCACTGAAGCTTTCTTT.

This clonotype has a count of ten or more. V and J are TRBV7-3 and TRBJ2-4, with D possibly matching TRBD2 (6 bases). V gave up 1 base and J gave up 8 bases, with 9 bases separating them. This CDR3 has 13 amino acids. CDR1 is SGHTA and CDR2 is FQGTGA in the germline V gene. CDR3 DNA: TGTGCCAGCAGCTTAAGCTGGGAGGACATTCAGTACTTC. Amino acid sequence: CASSLSWEDIQYF.

This clonotype was recorded many times. V gene TRBV3-1 combines with J gene TRBJ1-6; D is uncertain. The V and J ends lost 1 base and 10 bases respectively, with 11 bases between them. This CDR3 is 14 amino acids long. From germline, CDR1 is LGHDT and CDR2 YNNKEL (reference sequence). The CDR3 DNA is TGTGCCAGCAGCCAAGTAGGACCAGAGTCACCCCTCCACTTT. This sequence encodes CASSQVGPESPLHF.